This T cell receptor beta chain was recovered during a study of pediatric ulcerative colitis. The germline gives CDR1 PRHDT, CDR2 FYEKMQ (reference sequence). With 5 bases removed from V and 5 bases from J, the gap between germline ends came to 22 bases. This CDR3 contains 16 residues. Rectal tissue came from one to two pinch biopsies taken at colonoscopy. No immunosuppressive drugs were given to ulcerative colitis patients before diagnostic colonoscopy. Concerning this clone itself: Its antigen is as yet unknown.

The protocol was immunoSEQ multiplex PCR, while the TCRdb copy is restricted to in-frame clones and leaves out a portion. The sample consists of 30,000 to 40,000 clones, about 81% of them appearing once. Broader study findings: Two rectal clonotypes were found only in ulcerative colitis patients, all of them. Blood samples from a couple of patients yielded substantially fewer templates and were excluded from blood-rectal overlap analysis. Acute severe colitis showed lower rectal diversity from clonal expansions.

This clonotype was sampled from a boy under 18 with mild ulcerative colitis. This sequence joins TRBV13 and TRBJ2-7; a weak D match, TRBD2 (5 bases). Input material: gut tissue. In nucleotides, the CDR3 is TGTGCCAGCAGCCCGTCTCGTAGCGTGGCGGAGGACGAGCAGTACTTC. Its translation is CASSPSRSVAEDEQYF. Based on the CDR3 plus reference TRBV13 and TRBJ2-7, the full variable domain is AAGVIQSPRHLIKEKRETATLKCYPIPRHDTVYWYQQGPGQDPQFLISFYEKMQSDKGSIPDRFSAQQFSDYHSELNMSSLELGDSALYFCASSPSRSVAEDEQYFGPGTRLTVT.